The 8 T cell receptor beta chains listed next were all sequenced from one sample in a study of radiotherapy plus CTLA-4 blockade in lung cancer (dated by TCRdb to the late 2010s). Libraries were made using the immunoSEQ multiplex PCR assay. Held by TCRdb, this immuneACCESS table contains in-frame sequences only and omits some clones. Under half of the omission traces to an unresolved V gene where checked; the cause of the rest is unknown. This sample holds 40,000 to 60,000 clones; 75% to 90% were observed only once. The ten biggest clones cover roughly 17% of the sample. The sequences come from peripheral blood, collected from a patient treated with radiotherapy plus ipilimumab. These receptors were obtained from a human donor with non-small cell lung cancer that progressed on radiotherapy plus ipilimumab. Some clones in this sample may be carry-over from other donors' samples.

This chain connects TRBV4-2 to TRBJ2-2; 8 bases are shared with TRBD1. V lost 1 base and J lost 7; bases outside the gene matches: 8. This CDR3 region has 16 residues. Germline values: CDR1 LGHNA, CDR2 YNFKEQ. Here the CDR3 DNA reads TGTGCCAGCAGCCAAGTTTGGCAGGGGGCTAACGGGGAGCTGTTTTTT. It specifies CASSQVWQGANGELFF.

The table lists this clone with a count of one. The chain employs TRBV5-5 and TRBJ2-1; the match to TRBD1 covers 7 bases. The CDR3 covers 13 residues. The V gene's germline CDR1 is SGHKS and CDR2 YYEKEE (reference sequence). The V segment lost 4 bases and the J segment 10 bases; nucleotides outside the gene matches: 8. The CDR3 sequence: CASSERQGGEQFF. The CDR3 nucleotides are TGTGCCAGCAGCGAGAGACAGGGCGGCGAGCAGTTCTTC.

In this sample, this clone turned up once. V gene TRBV7-2 combines with J gene TRBJ2-4; tentatively, D is TRBD2 (7 bases). Trimming cost V 8 bases and J 6 bases, with 17 bases left between them. Germline-derived CDR1 and CDR2 are SGHTA and FQGNSA. CDR3 length: 14 residues. DNA of the CDR3: TGTGCCAGCCTGGGGGGGGGCCCCGGAAACATTCAGTACTTC. Encoded protein: CASLGGGPGNIQYF.

This rearrangement joins TRBV30 to TRBJ1-5, with unresolved D. Germline CDR1 and CDR2: GTSNPN and SVGIG (reference sequence). Trimming cost V 1 base and J 0 bases, with 7 bases left between them. This CDR3 region has 14 residues. CDR3 protein: CAWSAGYSNQPQHF. DNA for the CDR3: TGTGCCTGGAGTGCGGGGTATAGCAATCAGCCCCAGCATTTT. Full variable domain (outside the CDR3, taken from reference TRBV30 and TRBJ1-5): SQTIHQWPATLVQPVGSPLSLECTVEGTSNPNLYWYRQAAGRGLQLLFYSVGIGQISSEVPQNLSASRPQDRQFILSSKKLLLSDSGFYLCAWSAGYSNQPQHFGDGTRLSIL.

The gene calls are TRBV30 and TRBJ2-7; 7 nucleotides line up with TRBD2. The germline V gene encodes CDR1 GTSNPN and CDR2 SVGIG (reference sequence). This CDR3 is built from 12 residues. J was trimmed by 6 bases and V by 0 bases; bases with no gene match: 2. CDR3 amino acids: CAWSVRGVEQYF. CDR3 DNA: TGTGCCTGGAGTGTACGGGGGGTCGAGCAGTACTTC.

The chain links TRBV18 to TRBJ2-1; TRBD2 aligns across 11 bases. Germline-derived CDR1 and CDR2 are KGHSH and LQKENI. CDR3 length: 14 residues. With 6 bases clipped from V and 10 bases from J, the junction kept 8 bases outside the gene matches. The CDR3 sequence: CASSQSSSGGEQFF. CDR3 in DNA: TGTGCCAGCTCGCAGAGTTCTAGCGGGGGGGAGCAGTTCTTC.

The rearrangement joins TRBV11-2 to TRBJ2-3; maybe TRBD1 (5 bases). Germline V lookup: CDR1 SGHAT, CDR2 FQNNGV. The CDR3 extends over 16 amino acids. The V and J ends lost 6 bases and 1 base respectively, with 17 bases between them. The CDR3 nucleotides are TGTGCCAGCAGATACCAGCAGGGCGTGGGCACAGATACGCAGTATTTT. This gives the protein CASRYQQGVGTDTQYF.

In DNA, the CDR3 is TGTGCCAGCAGGCGACTTCCCCTGAATGAGCAGTTCTTC. This codes for CASRRLPLNEQFF. The rearrangement joins TRBV28 to TRBJ2-1; D gene ambiguous. This CDR3 has 13 amino acids. The germline V gene has CDR1 MDHEN and CDR2 SYDVKM. V dropped 6 bases and J dropped 7 bases, with 13 bases sitting between them.